This TCR beta chain was identified during a study of vaccination and CD4 T cells after COVID-19. Germline CDR1 MNHEY, CDR2 SVGEGT. The CDR3 length is 16 residues. J was trimmed by 4 bases and V by 6 bases; bases with no gene match: 15. This clonotype was counted a few times. Its antigen is undetermined. With the Oncomine TCR Beta short-read assay, DNA from cultured CD4+ T cells was sequenced. MiXCR, run by TCRdb on the PCR reads, gives a single entry per CDR3 protein. Among roughly 25,000 distinct CDR3 sequences listed, roughly 29% were seen once. Regarding time point: late sampling 161 to 241 days after vaccination in a few convalescent patients. The treatment: approximately 10-day PBMC culture with coronavirus spike peptide pools or control peptides (ViraFEST assay). Positive PCR tests were logged from March through December 2020, ahead of US Alpha, Beta and Delta variants.

This specimen was CD4+ T cells from blood, cultured in vitro, taken about 7 months after SARS-CoV-2 vaccination. V is TRBV6-2 or TRBV6-3 and J is TRBJ2-7, with 7 bases identical to TRBD2. This TCR was sampled from a human donor who had recovered from COVID-19. CDR3 in amino acids: CASRKFPPAGEYEQYF. In DNA form, the CDR3 reads TGTGCCAGCAGGAAGTTTCCCCCTGCGGGAGAATACGAGCAGTACTTC.